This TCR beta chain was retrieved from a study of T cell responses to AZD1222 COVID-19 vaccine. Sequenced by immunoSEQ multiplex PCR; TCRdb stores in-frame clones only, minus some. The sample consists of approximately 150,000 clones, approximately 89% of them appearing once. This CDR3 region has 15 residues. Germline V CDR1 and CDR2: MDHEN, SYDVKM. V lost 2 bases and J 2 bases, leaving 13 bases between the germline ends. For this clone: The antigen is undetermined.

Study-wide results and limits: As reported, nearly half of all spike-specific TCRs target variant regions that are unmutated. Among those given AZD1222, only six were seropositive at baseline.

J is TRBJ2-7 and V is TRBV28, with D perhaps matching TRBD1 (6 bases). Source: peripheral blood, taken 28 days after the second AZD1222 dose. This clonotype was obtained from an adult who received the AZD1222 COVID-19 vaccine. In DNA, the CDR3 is TGTGCCAGCAGTTTACTGACAGGCATGACCTACGAGCAGTACTTC. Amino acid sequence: CASSLLTGMTYEQYF.